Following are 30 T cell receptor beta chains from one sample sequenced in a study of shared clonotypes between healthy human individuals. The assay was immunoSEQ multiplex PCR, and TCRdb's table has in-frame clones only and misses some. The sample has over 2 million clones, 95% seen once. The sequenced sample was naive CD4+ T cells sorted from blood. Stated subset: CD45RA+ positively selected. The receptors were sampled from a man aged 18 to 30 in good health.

The CDR3 protein is CASSIWTGSPQETQYF. The CDR3 DNA reads TGTGCCAGCAGCATATGGACAGGCAGTCCTCAAGAGACCCAGTACTTC. The gene calls are TRBV7-8 and TRBJ2-5; 7 positions match TRBD1. The trim removed 5 bases at V and 2 bases at J, leaving 11 bases unmatched. Germline CDR1 reads SGHVS; CDR2 reads FQNEAQ. The CDR3 has 16 residues.

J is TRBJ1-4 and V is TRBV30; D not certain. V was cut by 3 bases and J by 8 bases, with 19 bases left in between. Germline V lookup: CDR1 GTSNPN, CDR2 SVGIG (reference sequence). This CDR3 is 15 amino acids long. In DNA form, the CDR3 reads TGTGCCTGGAGCCTACGTGGGTCGAGAAACGAAAAACTGTTTTTT. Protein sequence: CAWSLRGSRNEKLFF. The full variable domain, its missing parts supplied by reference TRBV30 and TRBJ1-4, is SQTIHQWPATLVQPVGSPLSLECTVEGTSNPNLYWYRQAAGRGLQLLFYSVGIGQISSEVPQNLSASRPQDRQFILSSKKLLLSDSGFYLCAWSLRGSRNEKLFFGSGTQLSVL.

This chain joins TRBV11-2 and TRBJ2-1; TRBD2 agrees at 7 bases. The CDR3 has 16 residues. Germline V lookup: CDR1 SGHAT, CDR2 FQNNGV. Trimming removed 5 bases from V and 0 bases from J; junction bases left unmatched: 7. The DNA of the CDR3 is TGTGCCAGCAGCAACGGGGGGACTATCTCCTACAATGAGCAGTTCTTC. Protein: CASSNGGTISYNEQFF.

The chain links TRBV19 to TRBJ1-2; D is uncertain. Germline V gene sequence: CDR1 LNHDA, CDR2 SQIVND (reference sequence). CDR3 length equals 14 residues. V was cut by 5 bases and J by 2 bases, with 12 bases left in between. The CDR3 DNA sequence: TGTGCCAGTAGTTCAGAGGGTGGAAACTATGGCTACACCTTC. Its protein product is CASSSEGGNYGYTF.

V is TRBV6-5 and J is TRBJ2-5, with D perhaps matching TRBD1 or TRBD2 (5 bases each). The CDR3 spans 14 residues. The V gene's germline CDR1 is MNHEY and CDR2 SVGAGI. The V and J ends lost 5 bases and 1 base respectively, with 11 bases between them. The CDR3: CASSQWGSQETQYF. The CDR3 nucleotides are TGTGCCAGCAGTCAGTGGGGGAGCCAAGAGACCCAGTACTTC.

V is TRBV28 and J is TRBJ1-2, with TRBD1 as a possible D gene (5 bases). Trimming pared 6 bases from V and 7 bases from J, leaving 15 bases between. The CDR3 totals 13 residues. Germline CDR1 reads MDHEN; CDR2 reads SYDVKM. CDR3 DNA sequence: TGTGCCAGCAGGGACCGGCAGGGACGTGGCTACACCTTC. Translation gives CASRDRQGRGYTF.

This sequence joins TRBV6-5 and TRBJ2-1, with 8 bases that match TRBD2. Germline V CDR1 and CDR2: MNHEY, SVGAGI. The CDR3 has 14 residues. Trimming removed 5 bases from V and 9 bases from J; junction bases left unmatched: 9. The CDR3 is CASSPGLGKTEQFF. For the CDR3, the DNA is TGTGCCAGCAGTCCGGGACTAGGAAAGACTGAGCAGTTCTTC.

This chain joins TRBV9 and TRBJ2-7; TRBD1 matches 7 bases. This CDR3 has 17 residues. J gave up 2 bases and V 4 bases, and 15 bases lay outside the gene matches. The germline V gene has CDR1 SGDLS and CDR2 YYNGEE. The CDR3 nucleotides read TGTGCCAGCAGCCTCGGCACAGGGGCCGCCCAGGCCTACGAGCAGTACTTC. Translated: CASSLGTGAAQAYEQYF.

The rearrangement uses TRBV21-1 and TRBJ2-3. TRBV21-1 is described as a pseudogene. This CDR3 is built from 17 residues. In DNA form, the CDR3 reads TGTGCCAGCAGTCCGAATTCGACGGTACTTTGCGCAGATACGCAGTATTTT. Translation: CASSPNSTVLCADTQYF.

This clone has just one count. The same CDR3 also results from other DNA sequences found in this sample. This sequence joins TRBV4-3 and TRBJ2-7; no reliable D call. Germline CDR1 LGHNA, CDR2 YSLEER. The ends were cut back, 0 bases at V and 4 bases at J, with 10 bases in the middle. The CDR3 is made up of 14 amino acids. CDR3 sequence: CASSQEGRGYEQYF. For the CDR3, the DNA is TGCGCCAGCAGCCAAGAAGGCAGAGGATACGAGCAGTACTTC.

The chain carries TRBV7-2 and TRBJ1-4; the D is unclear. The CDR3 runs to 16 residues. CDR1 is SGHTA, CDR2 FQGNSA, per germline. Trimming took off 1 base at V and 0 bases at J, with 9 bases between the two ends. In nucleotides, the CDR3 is TGTGCCAGCAGCTTAGGATTCGGCCCAACTAATGAAAAACTGTTTTTT. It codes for CASSLGFGPTNEKLFF.

CDR3 DNA sequence: TGTGCCAGCAGTTGGGGGACTAGCGGGAGCTACGAGCAGTACTTC. Its protein product is CASSWGTSGSYEQYF. This chain joins TRBV27 and TRBJ2-7, with TRBD2 identical over 14 bases. Germline V gene data show CDR1 as MNHEY and CDR2 as SMNVEV (reference sequence). This CDR3 has 15 amino acids. Losses at the gene ends were 4 bases for V and 3 bases for J; bases not matched to a gene: 2.

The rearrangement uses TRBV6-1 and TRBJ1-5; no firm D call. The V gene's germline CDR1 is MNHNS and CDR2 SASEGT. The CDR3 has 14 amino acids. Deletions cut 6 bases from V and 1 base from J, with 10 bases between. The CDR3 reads CASRMIESNQPQHF. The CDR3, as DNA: TGTGCCAGCAGAATGATTGAAAGCAATCAGCCCCAGCATTTT.

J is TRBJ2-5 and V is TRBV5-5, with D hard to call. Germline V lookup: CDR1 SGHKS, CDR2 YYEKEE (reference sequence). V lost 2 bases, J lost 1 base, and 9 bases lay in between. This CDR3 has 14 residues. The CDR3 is CASSLTSFQETQYF. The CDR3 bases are TGTGCCAGCAGCTTAACCTCTTTCCAAGAGACCCAGTACTTC.

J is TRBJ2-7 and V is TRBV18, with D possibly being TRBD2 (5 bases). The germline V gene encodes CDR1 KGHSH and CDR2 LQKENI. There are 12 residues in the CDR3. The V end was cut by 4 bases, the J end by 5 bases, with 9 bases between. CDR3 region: CASSRGLNEQYF. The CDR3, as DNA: TGTGCCAGCTCACGCGGACTTAACGAGCAGTACTTC.

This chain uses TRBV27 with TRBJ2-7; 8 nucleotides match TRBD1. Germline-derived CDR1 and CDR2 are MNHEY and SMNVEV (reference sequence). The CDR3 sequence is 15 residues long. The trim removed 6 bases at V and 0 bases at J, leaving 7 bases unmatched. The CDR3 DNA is TGTGCCAGCAGGGACAGGGAGAGGCCCTCCTACGAGCAGTACTTC. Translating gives CASRDRERPSYEQYF.

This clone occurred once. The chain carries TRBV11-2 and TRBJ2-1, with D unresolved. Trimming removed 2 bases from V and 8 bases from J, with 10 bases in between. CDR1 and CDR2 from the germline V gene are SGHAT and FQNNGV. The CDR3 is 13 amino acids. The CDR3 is CASSLSRIDEQFF. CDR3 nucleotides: TGTGCCAGCAGCTTAAGTCGAATCGATGAGCAGTTCTTC.

CDR3 DNA sequence: TGTGCCAGCTCACCGCTCGGGACAGGTTTCTACGAGCAGTACTTC. The encoded protein is CASSPLGTGFYEQYF. The chain combines TRBV18 with TRBJ2-7; the match to TRBD1 covers 8 bases. V was pared by 3 bases and J by 3 bases, with 7 bases of the junction left unmatched. CDR3 size: 15 residues. The germline V gene has CDR1 KGHSH and CDR2 LQKENI. Based on the CDR3 plus reference TRBV18 and TRBJ2-7, the full variable domain is NAGVMQNPRHLVRRRGQEARLRCSPMKGHSHVYWYRQLPEEGLKFMVYLQKENIIDESGMPKERFSAEFPKEGPSILRIQQVVRGDSAAYFCASSPLGTGFYEQYFGPGTRLTVT.

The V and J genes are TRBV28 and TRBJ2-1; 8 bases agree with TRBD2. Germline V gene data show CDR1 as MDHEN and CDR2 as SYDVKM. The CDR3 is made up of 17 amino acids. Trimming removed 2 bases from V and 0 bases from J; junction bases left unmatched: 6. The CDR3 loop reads CASSLELAASSYNEQFF. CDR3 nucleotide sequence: TGTGCCAGCAGTTTAGAACTAGCGGCCAGCTCCTACAATGAGCAGTTCTTC.

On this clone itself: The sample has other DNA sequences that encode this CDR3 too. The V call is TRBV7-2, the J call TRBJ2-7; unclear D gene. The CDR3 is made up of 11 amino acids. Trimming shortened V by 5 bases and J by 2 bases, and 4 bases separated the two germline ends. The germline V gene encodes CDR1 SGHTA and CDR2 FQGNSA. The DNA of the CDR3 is TGTGCCAGCAGCCCCGCCTACGAGCAGTACTTC. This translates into CASSPAYEQYF.

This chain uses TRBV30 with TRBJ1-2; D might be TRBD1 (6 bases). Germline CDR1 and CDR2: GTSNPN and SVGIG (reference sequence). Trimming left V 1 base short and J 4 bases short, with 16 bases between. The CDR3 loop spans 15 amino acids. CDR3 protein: CAWSAQEGVTYGYTF. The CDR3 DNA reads TGTGCCTGGAGTGCCCAAGAGGGGGTAACCTATGGCTACACCTTC. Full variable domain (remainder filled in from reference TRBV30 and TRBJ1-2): SQTIHQWPATLVQPVGSPLSLECTVEGTSNPNLYWYRQAAGRGLQLLFYSVGIGQISSEVPQNLSASRPQDRQFILSSKKLLLSDSGFYLCAWSAQEGVTYGYTFGSGTRLTVV.

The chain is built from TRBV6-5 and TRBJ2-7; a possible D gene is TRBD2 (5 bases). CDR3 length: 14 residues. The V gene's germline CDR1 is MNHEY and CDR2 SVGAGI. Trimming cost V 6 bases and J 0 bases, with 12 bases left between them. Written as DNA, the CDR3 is TGTGCCAGCAGCTTTAGCGCTAGCTCCTACGAGCAGTACTTC. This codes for CASSFSASSYEQYF.

The CDR3 sequence is CASSPLRDYEQYF. CDR3 DNA: TGTGCCAGCAGTCCTCTTAGGGACTACGAGCAGTACTTC. The rearrangement links TRBV2 to TRBJ2-7; D is undetermined. The CDR3 contains 13 residues. CDR1 and CDR2 from the germline V gene are SNHLY and FYNNEI. V lost 5 bases, J lost 3 bases, and 11 bases lay in between. The whole variable domain, filled in from reference TRBV2 and TRBJ2-7, reads EPEVTQTPSHQVTQMGQEVILRCVPISNHLYFYWYRQILGQKVEFLVSFYNNEISEKSEIFDDQFSVERPDGSNFTLKIRSTKLEDSAMYFCASSPLRDYEQYFGPGTRLTVT.

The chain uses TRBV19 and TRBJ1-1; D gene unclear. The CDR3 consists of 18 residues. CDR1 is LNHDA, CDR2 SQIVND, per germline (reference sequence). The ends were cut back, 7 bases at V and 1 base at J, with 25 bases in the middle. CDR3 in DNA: TGTGCCAGTATCCCCTGGAAGAGGTTTGAGAGCGGGAACACTGAAGCTTTCTTT. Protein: CASIPWKRFESGNTEAFF.

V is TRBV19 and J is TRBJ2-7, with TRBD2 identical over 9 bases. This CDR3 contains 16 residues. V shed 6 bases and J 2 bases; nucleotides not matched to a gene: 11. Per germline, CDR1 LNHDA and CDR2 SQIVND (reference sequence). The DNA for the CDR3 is TGTGCCAGTAGCGACCAGGCGGGAGGGCCTACCTACGAGCAGTACTTC. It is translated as CASSDQAGGPTYEQYF.

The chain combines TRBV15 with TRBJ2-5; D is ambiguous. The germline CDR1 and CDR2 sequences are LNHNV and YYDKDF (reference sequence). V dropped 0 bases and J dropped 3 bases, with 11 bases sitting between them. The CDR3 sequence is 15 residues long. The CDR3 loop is CATSRDPTTEETQYF. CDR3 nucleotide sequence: TGTGCCACCAGCAGAGATCCAACGACCGAAGAGACCCAGTACTTC.

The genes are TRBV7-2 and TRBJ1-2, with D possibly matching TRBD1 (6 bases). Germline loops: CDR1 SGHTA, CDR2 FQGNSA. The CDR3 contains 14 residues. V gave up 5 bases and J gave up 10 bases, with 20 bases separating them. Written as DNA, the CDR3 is TGTGCCAGCAGCCTTGCGGGGGGGCTACTATCCTACACCTTC. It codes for CASSLAGGLLSYTF.

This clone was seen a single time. CDR3 sequence reads: CASSLNRRNPTSTDTQYF. The DNA of the CDR3 is TGTGCCAGCAGCTTGAACCGGCGGAACCCTACTAGCACAGATACGCAGTATTTT. The rearrangement joins TRBV5-6 to TRBJ2-3; unclear D gene. Germline V gene lookup returns CDR1 SGHDT and CDR2 YYEEEE. Trimming stripped 1 base from V and 0 bases from J, with 18 bases between. The CDR3 consists of 18 residues.

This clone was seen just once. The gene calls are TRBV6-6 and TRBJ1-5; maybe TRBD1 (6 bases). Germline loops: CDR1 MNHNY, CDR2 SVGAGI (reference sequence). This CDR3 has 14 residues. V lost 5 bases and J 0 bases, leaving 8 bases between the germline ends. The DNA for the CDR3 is TGTGCCAGCAGTCAGGGGTATAGCAATCAGCCCCAGCATTTT. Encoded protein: CASSQGYSNQPQHF.

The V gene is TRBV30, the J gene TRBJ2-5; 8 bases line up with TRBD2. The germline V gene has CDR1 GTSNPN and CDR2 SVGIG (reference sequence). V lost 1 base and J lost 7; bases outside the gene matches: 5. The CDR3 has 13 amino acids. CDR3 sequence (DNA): TGTGCCTGGAGTGCGGGAGGGCCGGGGACCCAGTACTTC. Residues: CAWSAGGPGTQYF.